One sample yielded the 20 T cell receptor beta chains listed below, sequenced in a study of blood T cell repertoires in COVID-19. The assay was immunoSEQ multiplex PCR, and TCRdb's table has in-frame clones only and misses some. The table includes around 230,000 clones, 85% detected once. Sequences were obtained from peripheral blood. These receptors originate from a man between 45 and 60 years old with COVID-19, enrolled during active disease.

The chain carries TRBV18 and TRBJ2-7, with D possibly TRBD1 on 7 matching bases. The CDR3 has 16 amino acids. Trimming shortened V by 1 base and J by 1 base, and 14 bases separated the two germline ends. Germline V gene lookup returns CDR1 KGHSH and CDR2 LQKENI. The CDR3: CASSPRGAGGSYEQYF. Written as DNA, the CDR3 is TGTGCCAGCTCACCACGGGGGGCAGGGGGGTCCTACGAGCAGTACTTC.

The chain has TRBV18 and TRBJ1-3, with D possibly matching TRBD1 (6 bases). CDR3 length: 15 residues. V was pared by 2 bases and J by 4 bases, with 12 bases between. Germline V gene sequence: CDR1 KGHSH, CDR2 LQKENI. The CDR3 loop is CASSPSQGLGNTIYF. The CDR3 DNA sequence: TGTGCCAGCTCACCATCACAGGGTCTCGGAAACACCATATATTTT.

This chain links TRBV2 with TRBJ2-3, with 9 bases lining up with TRBD2. The CDR3 spans 12 residues. Germline V gene data show CDR1 as SNHLY and CDR2 as FYNNEI. Trimming took 7 bases from V and 4 from J; bases not matched to a gene: 0. The CDR3 bases are TGTGCCAGCAAGCGGGAGGCAGATACGCAGTATTTT. This translates into CASKREADTQYF.

The gene calls are TRBV5-1 and TRBJ2-7, with 8 bases lining up with TRBD2. With V trimmed by 4 bases and J by 5 bases, 14 bases remained unmatched. There are 16 residues in the CDR3. Germline CDR1 is SGHRS and CDR2 is YFSETQ. CDR3 DNA: TGCGCCAGCAGCCCCGGACCCGGCGGGGGGCTCGACGAGCAGTACTTC. Encoded protein: CASSPGPGGGLDEQYF. The full variable domain, in which reference TRBV5-1 and TRBJ2-7 provide the parts outside the CDR3, is KAGVTQTPRYLIKTRGQQVTLSCSPISGHRSVSWYQQTPGQGLQFLFEYFSETQRNKGNFPGRFSGRQFSNSRSEMNVSTLELGDSALYLCASSPGPGGGLDEQYFGPGTRLTVT.

This CDR3 is CASSIFGGNEKLFF. The CDR3 DNA follows: TGTGCCAGTAGTATATTTGGGGGGAATGAAAAACTGTTTTTT. The chain is built from TRBV19 and TRBJ1-4; the D gene is possibly TRBD1 (5 bases). V lost 2 bases and J lost 5, with 9 bases in between. The CDR3 loop spans 14 amino acids. CDR1 is LNHDA and CDR2 is SQIVND in the germline V gene (reference sequence).

The chain is built from TRBV6-6 and TRBJ2-5; TRBD2 matches 8 bases. CDR3 length: 15 amino acids. CDR1 and CDR2 from the germline V gene are MNHNY and SVGAGI (reference sequence). V gave up 3 bases and J gave up 5 bases; unmatched junction bases: 8. For the CDR3, the DNA is TGTGCCAGCAGTTATTCCGGGGGGGCCGGGGAGACCCAGTACTTC. Translated, it gives CASSYSGGAGETQYF.

V gene TRBV19 combines with J gene TRBJ2-1; D is possibly TRBD1 (8 bases). Trimming took 4 bases from V and 9 from J, leaving 16 bases between them. The CDR3 runs 14 residues. From germline, CDR1 is LNHDA and CDR2 SQIVND (reference sequence). The CDR3 here is CASSTWTGRGEQFF. In DNA form, the CDR3 reads TGTGCCAGTAGTACCTGGACAGGGAGGGGTGAGCAGTTCTTC.

This clone was observed once. This rearrangement joins TRBV6-4 to TRBJ2-7, with 9 bases fitting TRBD2. The CDR3 spans 14 residues. Germline V gene lookup returns CDR1 MRHNA and CDR2 SNTAGT. Trimming cost V 2 bases and J 3 bases; bases outside gene matches: 2. The CDR3 coding sequence is TGTGCCAGCAGTGACATAGCGGGGGACTACGAGCAGTACTTC. Translating it yields CASSDIAGDYEQYF.

In DNA, the CDR3 is TGTGCCAGCAGCTTTGCTAGCGGGGGTCCCTCCTACGAGCAGTACTTC. It encodes CASSFASGGPSYEQYF. This chain connects TRBV13 to TRBJ2-7; 10 nucleotides align to TRBD2. V lost 3 bases to trimming and J lost 0 bases; unmatched junction nucleotides: 5. The germline V gene encodes CDR1 PRHDT and CDR2 FYEKMQ (reference sequence). The length of the CDR3 is 16 residues.

The gene calls are TRBV29-1 and TRBJ2-5; 7 bases map to TRBD1. The CDR3 runs 12 residues. V lost 3 bases and J lost 7; bases outside the gene matches: 5. From germline, CDR1 is SQVTM and CDR2 ANQGSEA. CDR3 region: CSVETGPATQYF. Written as DNA, the CDR3 is TGCAGCGTTGAGACAGGGCCGGCGACCCAGTACTTC.

This clone was detected once. This sequence joins TRBV9 and TRBJ1-2, with D possibly matching TRBD1 (6 bases). V shed 4 bases and J shed 6 bases, with 13 bases lying between them. CDR3 length: 13 amino acids. Per germline, CDR1 SGDLS and CDR2 YYNGEE. In DNA, the CDR3 is TGTGCCAGCAGCAAAGGGCAGGGGAATGGCTACACCTTC. Its protein product is CASSKGQGNGYTF.

V usage is TRBV4-3 and J usage is TRBJ1-4; tentative D call: TRBD1 (6 bases). From germline, CDR1 is LGHNA and CDR2 YSLEER. The CDR3 sequence is 15 residues long. Trimming took off 0 bases at V and 7 bases at J, with 12 bases between the two ends. CDR3 protein: CASSQDQGRVEKLFF. CDR3 nucleotide sequence: TGCGCCAGCAGCCAAGACCAGGGGCGGGTTGAAAAACTGTTTTTT.

The chain employs TRBV24-1 and TRBJ2-2, with a weak D call TRBD1 (5 bases). CDR1 is KGHDR, CDR2 SFDVKD, per germline. This CDR3 is built from 15 residues. V was cut by 5 bases and J by 0 bases, with 9 bases left in between. CDR3 nucleotides: TGTGCCACCAGTGGAAGGGGCCCGAACACCGGGGAGCTGTTTTTT. Its protein is CATSGRGPNTGELFF.

The rearrangement links TRBV6-6 to TRBJ2-2, with D maybe TRBD1 (5 bases). Germline lookup yields CDR1 MNHNY and CDR2 SVGAGI (reference sequence). CDR3 length: 13 residues. V lost 7 bases and J lost 1, with 7 bases in between. As DNA, the CDR3 is TGTGCCAGCAATCAGGGGAACACCGGGGAGCTGTTTTTT. It specifies CASNQGNTGELFF.

This clone was picked up one time. The J gene is TRBJ1-5, the V gene TRBV27; D is ambiguous. The CDR3 has 14 residues. V lost 1 base and J lost 3, with 7 bases in between. Germline lookup yields CDR1 MNHEY and CDR2 SMNVEV (reference sequence). The CDR3, as DNA: TGTGCCAGCAGTTTATGGGCTTCCAATCAGCCCCAGCATTTT. Translated: CASSLWASNQPQHF.

The chain joins TRBV29-1 to TRBJ1-1; possibly TRBD1 for D (6 bases). Germline CDR1 reads SQVTM; CDR2 reads ANQGSEA. The length of the CDR3 is 13 residues. Between the trimmed V and J ends, which lost 7 bases and 1 base, there was a span of 13 bases. The CDR3: CSATGLGNTEAFF. The CDR3 nucleotides are TGCAGCGCAACAGGGCTGGGGAACACTGAAGCTTTCTTT.

The CDR3 DNA reads as TGTGCCAGCTCACCGGACTGGATGCAGTATTTT. Its protein product is CASSPDWMQYF. The chain recombines TRBV18 with TRBJ2-3; weak D call: TRBD2 (5 bases). CDR3 length: 11 residues. Germline-derived CDR1 and CDR2 are KGHSH and LQKENI. Trimming pared 3 bases from V and 11 bases from J, leaving 9 bases between.

The J gene is TRBJ1-5, the V gene TRBV3-1 (or the pseudogene TRBV3-2), with 7 bases aligning to TRBD1. Germline lookup yields CDR1 LGHDT and CDR2 YNNKEL (reference sequence). J gave up 8 bases and V 2 bases, and 3 bases lay outside the gene matches. The CDR3 length is 13 residues. The CDR3 region is CASSQNRGEPQHF. DNA for the CDR3: TGTGCCAGCAGCCAAAACAGGGGTGAGCCCCAGCATTTT.

The genes are TRBV5-1 and TRBJ2-7, with 8 bases that match TRBD2. V lost 6 bases and J lost 6; bases outside the gene matches: 8. Germline CDR1 and CDR2: SGHRS and YFSETQ. This CDR3 has 13 residues. The CDR3 DNA sequence: TGCGCCAGCACCCGGGGGGGAGCCAGCGAGCAGTACTTC. Translation gives CASTRGGASEQYF.

V and J are TRBV2 and TRBJ1-5, with D uncertain. The length of the CDR3 is 13 residues. Trimming cost V 6 bases and J 1 base, with 7 bases left between them. Germline V lookup: CDR1 SNHLY, CDR2 FYNNEI. CDR3 loop: CASRVESNQPQHF. As DNA, the CDR3 is TGTGCCAGCAGGGTAGAAAGCAATCAGCCCCAGCATTTT.